One and the same sample provided the 14 T cell receptor beta chains below, sequenced in a study of shared clonotypes between healthy human individuals (dated by TCRdb to about 2020). The method behind the library was the immunoSEQ multiplex PCR assay. TCRdb provides this immuneACCESS table in a form limited to in-frame rearrangements. Some clones are lacking; in checked studies, under half of them reflect an unresolved V gene, and why the rest are absent is not known. The sample data list hundreds of thousands of clones, and approximately 79% of these were observed just once. Approximately 1.8% of the sample is held by the ten biggest clonotypes. Sequencing was performed on memory CD4+ T cells sorted from blood. The cell subset or site label corresponds to: CD45RA-negative fraction. These receptors were taken from a woman aged 25 to 39 in good health.

Here the CDR3 reads CASGRRTQYF. The DNA of the CDR3 is TGTGCCAGTGGGAGGCGCACGCAGTATTTT. V and J are TRBV19 and TRBJ2-3, with a possible D match to TRBD2 (6 bases). The V gene lost 8 bases and the J gene lost 9 bases, with 9 bases spanning the gap. Per the germline V gene, CDR1 is LNHDA and CDR2 is SQIVND (reference sequence). CDR3 length: 10 residues.

The V and J genes are TRBV6-6 and TRBJ2-7; 9 positions match TRBD1. The V segment lost 4 bases and the J segment 4 bases; nucleotides outside the gene matches: 5. The CDR3 has 14 amino acids. Looked up from germline, CDR1 is MNHNY and CDR2 is SVGAGI (reference sequence). CDR3 DNA sequence: TGTGCCAGCAGTTCCGGGACAGGGATTTACGAGCAGTACTTC. Its translation is CASSSGTGIYEQYF.

The V and J genes are TRBV7-8 and TRBJ2-2; no reliable D call. Between the trimmed V and J ends, which lost 7 bases and 6 bases, there was a span of 18 bases. The CDR3 contains 15 residues. Germline V CDR1 and CDR2: SGHVS, FQNEAQ. In DNA form, the CDR3 reads TGTGCCAGCACCCCCGGTTTCGGTTGGCCCGGGGAGCTGTTTTTT. This sequence encodes CASTPGFGWPGELFF.

This clone was counted a single time. The V call is TRBV5-5, the J call TRBJ2-3, with D possibly matching TRBD2 (6 bases). The CDR3 consists of 14 residues. Germline CDR1 reads SGHKS; CDR2 reads YYEKEE (reference sequence). The V end lost 4 bases, the J end lost 5 bases, and 14 bases lay between the germline ends. For the CDR3, the DNA is TGTGCCAGCAGCCCCTACGGCGGGGTAGATACGCAGTATTTT. Encoded protein: CASSPYGGVDTQYF.

Here the CDR3 reads CASSFLRQGPFDTEAFF. DNA of the CDR3: TGTGCCAGCAGTTTCCTTAGGCAGGGCCCTTTTGACACTGAAGCTTTCTTT. V and J are TRBV28 and TRBJ1-1, with D possibly matching TRBD1 (5 bases). CDR3 size: 17 residues. Germline-derived CDR1 and CDR2 are MDHEN and SYDVKM. Deletions cut 3 bases from V and 3 bases from J, with 20 bases between. Drawing the rest from reference TRBV28 and TRBJ1-1, the complete variable domain is DVKVTQSSRYLVKRTGEKVFLECVQDMDHENMFWYRQDPGLGLRLIYFSYDVKMKEKGDIPEGYSVSREKKERFSLILESASTNQTSMYLCASSFLRQGPFDTEAFFGQGTRLTVV.

The chain is built from TRBV18 and TRBJ1-4, with a weak D call TRBD1 (6 bases). CDR1 is KGHSH and CDR2 is LQKENI in the germline V gene. V was shortened by 5 bases and J by 8 bases, with 21 bases between the two germline ends. The CDR3 is 16 amino acids. The CDR3 loop is CASSVRQARGVEKLFF. The CDR3 region has the DNA TGTGCCAGCTCAGTACGACAGGCTCGAGGAGTGGAAAAACTGTTTTTT.

V gene TRBV19 combines with J gene TRBJ1-4; the D is unclear. The V and J ends lost 6 bases and 6 bases respectively, with 8 bases between them. Germline V lookup: CDR1 LNHDA, CDR2 SQIVND (reference sequence). CDR3 length equals 12 residues. CDR3 coding DNA: TGTGCCAGTAGATTCGTGGATGAAAAACTGTTTTTT. The encoded protein is CASRFVDEKLFF.

A few counts support this clone. The V and J genes are TRBV7-8 and TRBJ2-7; the D gene could be TRBD1 or TRBD2 (8 bases each). The CDR3 sequence is 15 residues long. Germline V gene sequence: CDR1 SGHVS, CDR2 FQNEAQ. V shed 3 bases and J shed 4 bases, with 16 bases lying between them. In DNA form, the CDR3 reads TGTGCCAGCAGCTTCGGACAGGGACTAGGGTACGAGCAGTACTTC. Translated: CASSFGQGLGYEQYF.

V usage is TRBV11-2 and J usage is TRBJ2-7; 9 nucleotides align to TRBD2. The CDR3 has 13 residues. Looked up from germline, CDR1 is SGHAT and CDR2 is FQNNGV. V shed 4 bases and J 6 bases; nucleotides not matched to a gene: 4. The CDR3 reads CASSSGTSLEQYF. CDR3 coding DNA: TGTGCCAGCAGCTCTGGGACTAGCCTCGAGCAGTACTTC. Drawing the rest from reference TRBV11-2 and TRBJ2-7, the complete variable domain is EAGVAQSPRYKIIEKRQSVAFWCNPISGHATLYWYQQILGQGPKLLIQFQNNGVVDDSQLPKDRFSAERLKGVDSTLKIQPAKLEDSAVYLCASSSGTSLEQYFGPGTRLTVT.

This clone appeared a few times. The chain carries TRBV6-5 and TRBJ2-7, with unresolved D. Germline V gene data show CDR1 as MNHEY and CDR2 as SVGAGI. There are 13 residues in the CDR3. V lost 2 bases and J lost 4, with 9 bases in between. CDR3 amino acids: CASSYGLGYEQYF. In nucleotides, the CDR3 is TGTGCCAGCAGTTACGGGCTAGGATACGAGCAGTACTTC.

V gene TRBV5-1 combines with J gene TRBJ1-3; the match to TRBD1 covers 11 bases. The junction had 3 bases not matched to a gene; V was cut back by 0 bases and J by 4 bases. The germline CDR1 and CDR2 sequences are SGHRS and YFSETQ. The CDR3 has 16 residues. The CDR3 is CASSLDGTGGGNTIYF. The CDR3, as DNA: TGCGCCAGCAGCTTGGATGGGACAGGGGGAGGAAACACCATATATTTT.

This rearrangement joins TRBV21-1 to TRBJ1-4; TRBD1 was called by the table and not checked on the DNA. TRBV21-1 is a pseudogene locus. The CDR3 is made up of 14 amino acids. In DNA, the CDR3 is TGTGCCGGTCCTCCACACGCAACTAATGAAAAACTGTTTTTT. It is translated as CAGPPHATNEKLFF.

This clone was seen just once. V usage is TRBV6-5 and J usage is TRBJ1-5; D ambiguous. V was pared by 5 bases and J by 3 bases, with 8 bases between. The CDR3 loop spans 13 amino acids. CDR1 and CDR2 from the germline V gene are MNHEY and SVGAGI. CDR3 nucleotide sequence: TGTGCCAGCAGTCGAGACAACAATCAGCCCCAGCATTTT. Translated, it gives CASSRDNNQPQHF.

A few counts support this clone. The chain couples TRBV19 to TRBJ2-7; possibly TRBD1 or TRBD2 for D (6 bases each). In germline, CDR1 is LNHDA, CDR2 SQIVND (reference sequence). Trimming stripped 6 bases from V and 6 bases from J, with 12 bases between. The CDR3 contains 12 residues. DNA of the CDR3: TGTGCCAGTAGACCACAGGGAGGCGAGCAGTACTTC. This gives the protein CASRPQGGEQYF.